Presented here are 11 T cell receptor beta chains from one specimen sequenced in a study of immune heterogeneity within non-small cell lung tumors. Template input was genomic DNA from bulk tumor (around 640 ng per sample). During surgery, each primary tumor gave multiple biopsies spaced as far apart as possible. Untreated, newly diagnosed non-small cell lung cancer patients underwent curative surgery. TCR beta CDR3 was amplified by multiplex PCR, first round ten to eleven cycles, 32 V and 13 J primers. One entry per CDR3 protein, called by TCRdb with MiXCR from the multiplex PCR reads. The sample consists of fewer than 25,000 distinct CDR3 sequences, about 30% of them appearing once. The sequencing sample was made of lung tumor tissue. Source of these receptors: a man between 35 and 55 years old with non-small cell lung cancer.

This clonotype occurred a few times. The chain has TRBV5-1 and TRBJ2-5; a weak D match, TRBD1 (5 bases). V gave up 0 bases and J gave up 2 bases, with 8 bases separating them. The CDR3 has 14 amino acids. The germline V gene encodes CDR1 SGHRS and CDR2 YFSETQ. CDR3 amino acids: CASSLADRQETQYF. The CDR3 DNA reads TGCGCCAGCAGCTTGGCCGACAGACAAGAGACCCAGTACTTC.

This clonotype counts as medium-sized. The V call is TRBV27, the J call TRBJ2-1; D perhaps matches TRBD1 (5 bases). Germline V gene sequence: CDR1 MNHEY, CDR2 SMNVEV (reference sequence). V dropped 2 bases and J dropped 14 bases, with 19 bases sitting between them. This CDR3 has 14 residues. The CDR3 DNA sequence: TGTGCCAGCAGTTTAGACCCAGGGCCTAAGGGTAAGTTCTTC. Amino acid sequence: CASSLDPGPKGKFF.

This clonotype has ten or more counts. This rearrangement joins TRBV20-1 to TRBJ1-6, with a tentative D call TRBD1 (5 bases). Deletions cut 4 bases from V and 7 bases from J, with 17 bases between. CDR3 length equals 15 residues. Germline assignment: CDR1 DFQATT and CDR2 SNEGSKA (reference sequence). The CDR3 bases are TGCAGTGCTACCCCCCGGGGGGGGGGAAATTCACCCCTCCACTTT. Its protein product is CSATPRGGGNSPLHF.

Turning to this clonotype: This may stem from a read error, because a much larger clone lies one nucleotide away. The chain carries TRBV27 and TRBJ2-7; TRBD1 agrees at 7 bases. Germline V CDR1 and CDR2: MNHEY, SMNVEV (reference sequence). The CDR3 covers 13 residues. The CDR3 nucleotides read TGTGCCAGCAGCCGGACAGGCCACTACGCGCAGTACTTC. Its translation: CASSRTGHYAQYF.

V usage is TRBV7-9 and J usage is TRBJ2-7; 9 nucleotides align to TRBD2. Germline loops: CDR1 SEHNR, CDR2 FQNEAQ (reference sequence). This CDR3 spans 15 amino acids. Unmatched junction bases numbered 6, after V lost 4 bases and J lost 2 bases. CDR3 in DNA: TGTGCCAGCAGCTCTAGCGGGATTGGGGCCTACGAGCAGTACTTC. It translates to CASSSSGIGAYEQYF.

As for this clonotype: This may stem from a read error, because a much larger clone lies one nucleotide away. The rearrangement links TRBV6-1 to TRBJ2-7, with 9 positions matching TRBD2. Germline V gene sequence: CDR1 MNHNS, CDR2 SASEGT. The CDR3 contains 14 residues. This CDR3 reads CASSSGTSQYEKYF. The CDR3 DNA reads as TGTGCCAGCAGCTCCGGGACTAGCCAGTACGAGAAGTACTTC.

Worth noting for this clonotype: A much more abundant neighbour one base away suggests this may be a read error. As DNA, the CDR3 is TGCAGTGCTAGCCCAGAAGCCTACGAGCAGTACTTC. Protein: CSASPEAYEQYF. This chain uses TRBV20-1 with TRBJ2-7; D uncertain. Germline V gene data show CDR1 as DFQATT and CDR2 as SNEGSKA (reference sequence). Trimming left V 3 bases short and J 2 bases short, with 8 bases between. The CDR3 length is 12 residues.

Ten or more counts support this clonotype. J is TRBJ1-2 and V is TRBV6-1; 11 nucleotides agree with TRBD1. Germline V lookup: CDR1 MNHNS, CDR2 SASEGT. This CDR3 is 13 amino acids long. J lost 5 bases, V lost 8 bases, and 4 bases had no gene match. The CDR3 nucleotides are TGTGCCAGCCGCGGGACAGGGGGGTATGGCTACACCTTC. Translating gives CASRGTGGYGYTF.

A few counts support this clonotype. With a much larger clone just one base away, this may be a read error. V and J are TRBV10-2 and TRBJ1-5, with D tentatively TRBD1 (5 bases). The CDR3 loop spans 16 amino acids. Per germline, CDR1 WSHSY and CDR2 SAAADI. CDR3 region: CASSEAPGNSNQHQHF. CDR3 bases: TGCGCCAGCAGTGAGGCCCCAGGGAATAGCAATCAGCACCAGCATTTT.

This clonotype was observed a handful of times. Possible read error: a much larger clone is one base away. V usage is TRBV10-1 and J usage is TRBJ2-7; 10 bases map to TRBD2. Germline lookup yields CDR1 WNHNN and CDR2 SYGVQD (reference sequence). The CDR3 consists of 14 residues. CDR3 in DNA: TGCGCCAACAGTCTAGCGGGGGATTCCTACGAGCAGTACTTC. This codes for CANSLAGDSYEQYF.

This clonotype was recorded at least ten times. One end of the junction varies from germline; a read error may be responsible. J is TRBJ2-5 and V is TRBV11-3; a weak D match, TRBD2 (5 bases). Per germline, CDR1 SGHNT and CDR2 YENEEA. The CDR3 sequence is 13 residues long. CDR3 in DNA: TGTGCCAGCAGTTTAGGGAGTTCGAAGACCCAGTACTTC. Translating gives CASSLGSSKTQYF.